The clone carrying this TCR beta chain was seen a handful of times. The antigen remains undetermined. This entry is derived from a study of T-cell reconstitution after alpha-beta-depleted transplantation in children. Points from the study as a whole: One year post-transplant, T-cell counts and diversity were largely derived from T cells produced anew. Reported findings indicate that, about two months after transplant, alpha-beta T cells came from several hundred expanded clones, which were derived from non-depleted graft cells.

TCRbeta library construction was performed incorporating unique molecular identifiers. Each CDR3 protein gets one entry after TCRdb re-called the PCR reads with MiXCR. The repertoire holds 700,000 to 950,000 distinct CDR3 sequences, roughly 16% seen once, with 5% in the top ten. Germline V gene data show CDR1 as SGDLS and CDR2 as YYNGEE. V lost 4 bases and J lost 5; bases outside the gene matches: 14. The CDR3 is 17 amino acids. Sequenced here: PBMCs, mostly from graft donor cells, sampled 360 days after TCRalphabeta/CD19-depleted stem cell transplant. The J gene is TRBJ2-3, the V gene TRBV9; 9 nucleotides line up with TRBD2. The sequence derives from a male patient between 5 and 17 years old who had a stem cell transplant for acute lymphoblastic leukemia, so the T cells may come from the graft donor. As DNA, the CDR3 is TGTGCCAGCAGCCCGCCGAGGAAGCGGGAGGTGGGAGATACGCAGTATTTT. Translation gives CASSPPRKREVGDTQYF.